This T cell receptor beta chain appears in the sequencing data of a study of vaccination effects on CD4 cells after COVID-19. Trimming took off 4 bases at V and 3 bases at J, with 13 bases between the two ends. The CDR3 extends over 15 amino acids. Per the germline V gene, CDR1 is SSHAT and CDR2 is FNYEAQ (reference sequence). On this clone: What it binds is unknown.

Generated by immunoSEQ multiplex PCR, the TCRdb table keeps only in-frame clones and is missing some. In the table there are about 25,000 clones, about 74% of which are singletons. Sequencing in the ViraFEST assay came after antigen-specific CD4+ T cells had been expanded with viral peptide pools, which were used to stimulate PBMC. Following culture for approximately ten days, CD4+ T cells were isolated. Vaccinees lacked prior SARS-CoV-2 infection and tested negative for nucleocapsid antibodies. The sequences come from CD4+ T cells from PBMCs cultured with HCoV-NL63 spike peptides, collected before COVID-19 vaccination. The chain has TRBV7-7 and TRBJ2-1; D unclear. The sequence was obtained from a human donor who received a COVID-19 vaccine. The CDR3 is CASSSSHGGYNEQFF. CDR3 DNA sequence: TGTGCCAGCAGCTCCAGCCATGGTGGCTACAATGAGCAGTTCTTC.